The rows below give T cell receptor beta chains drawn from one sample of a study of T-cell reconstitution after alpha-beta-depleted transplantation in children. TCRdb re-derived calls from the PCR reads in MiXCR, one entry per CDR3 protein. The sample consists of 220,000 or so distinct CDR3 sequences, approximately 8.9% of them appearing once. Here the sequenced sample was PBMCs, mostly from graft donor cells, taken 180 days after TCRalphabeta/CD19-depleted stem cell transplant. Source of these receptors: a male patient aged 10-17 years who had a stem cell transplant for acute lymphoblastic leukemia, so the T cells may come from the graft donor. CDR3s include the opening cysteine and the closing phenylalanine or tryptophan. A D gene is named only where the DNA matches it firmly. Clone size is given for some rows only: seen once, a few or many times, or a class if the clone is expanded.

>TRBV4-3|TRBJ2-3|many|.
TGCGCCAGCAGCCAAGATCGGTGGGGGGCAGATACGCAGTATTTT
CASSQDRWGADTQYF
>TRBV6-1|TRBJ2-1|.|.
TGTGCCAGCAGTCCCCAAGGCTTGGTTGGCTCCTACAATGAGCAGTTCTTC
CASSPQGLVGSYNEQFF
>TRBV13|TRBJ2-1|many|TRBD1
TGTGCCAGCAGACCGGGACAGGCCTCCTACAATGAGCAGTTCTTC
CASRPGQASYNEQFF
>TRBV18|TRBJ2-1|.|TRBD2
TGTGCCAGCTCACCCCTAGGTAGCGGGAGTTCGCACAATGAGCAGTTCTTC
CASSPLGSGSSHNEQFF
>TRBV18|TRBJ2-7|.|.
TGTGCCAGCTCACCATTAAGCCTATTCGGGCAGTACTTC
CASSPLSLFGQYF
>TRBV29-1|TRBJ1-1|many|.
TGCAGCGTTGGGTCCAACACTGAAGCTTTCTTT
CSVGSNTEAFF
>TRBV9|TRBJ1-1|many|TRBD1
TGTGCCAGCAGTGAGGGCCGAGGACAGGACACTGAAGCTTTCTTT
CASSEGRGQDTEAFF
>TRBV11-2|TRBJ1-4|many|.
TGTGCCAGCAGCACCTTCAGTTGGGGGGACCCTAATGAAAAACTGTTTTTT
CASSTFSWGDPNEKLFF
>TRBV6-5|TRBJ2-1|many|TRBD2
TGTGCCAGCAGTTACACGACTAGCGGTTGGAATGAGCAGTTCTTC
CASSYTTSGWNEQFF
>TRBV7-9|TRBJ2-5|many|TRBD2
TGTGCCAGCAGATTAGGACTAGCGGGGGAAGAGACCCAGTACTTC
CASRLGLAGEETQYF
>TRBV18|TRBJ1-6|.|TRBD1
TGTGCCAGCTCACAATTACAGGGGGATTCACCCCTCCACTTT
CASSQLQGDSPLHF
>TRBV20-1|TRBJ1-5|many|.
TGCAGTGCTAGTAGGGGGGCTCAGCAGCCCCAGCATTTT
CSASRGAQQPQHF
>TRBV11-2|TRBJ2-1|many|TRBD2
TGTGCCAGCAGCTTAGGCGGGAGCAGGGATGAGCAGTTCTTC
CASSLGGSRDEQFF
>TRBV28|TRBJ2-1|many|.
TGTGCCAGCAGTTTGGGCCGCGCCTTCGACAATGAGCAGTTCTTC
CASSLGRAFDNEQFF
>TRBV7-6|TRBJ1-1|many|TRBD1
TGTGCCAGCAGCTCTACTTTGGCCGGGTGGGACAGGGTTGACACTGAAGCTTTCTTT
CASSSTLAGWDRVDTEAFF
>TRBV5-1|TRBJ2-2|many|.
TGCGCCAGCAGCTTGAATCCCAGGGGGAACACCGGGGAGCTGTTTTTT
CASSLNPRGNTGELFF
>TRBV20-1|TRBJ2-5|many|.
TGCAGTGCTAGAGGTTACAGAGAGCACCTCCCTTTGACCCAAGAGACCCAGTACTTC
CSARGYREHLPLTQETQYF
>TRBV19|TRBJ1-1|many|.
TGTGCCAGTAGTAGTCCGGTAACAGTGAACACTGAAGCTTTCTTT
CASSSPVTVNTEAFF
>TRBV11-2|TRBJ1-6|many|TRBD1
TGTGCCAGCCAACTGGGACAGGGGTTGGGTAATTCACCCCTCCACTTT
CASQLGQGLGNSPLHF
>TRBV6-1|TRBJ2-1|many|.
TGTGCCAGCAGTGAAACGGGGGCAGATTACAATGAGCAGTTCTTC
CASSETGADYNEQFF
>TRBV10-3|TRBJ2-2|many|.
TGTGCCATCAGTGAGTCACCTCCCGGAGGGGGCACCGGGGAGCTGTTTTTT
CAISESPPGGGTGELFF
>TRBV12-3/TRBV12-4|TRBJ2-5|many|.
TGTGCCAGCAGTTTTAGAACAGCCCAAGAGACCCAGTACTTC
CASSFRTAQETQYF
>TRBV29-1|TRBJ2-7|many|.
TGCAGCGTTGAAATACCCCAAAGCCCCTACGAGCAGTACTTC
CSVEIPQSPYEQYF
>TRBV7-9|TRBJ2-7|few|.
TGTGCCAGCAGCTCAGACCCCTACGAGCAGTACTTC
CASSSDPYEQYF
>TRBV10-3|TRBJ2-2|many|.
TGTGCCATCAGCCTGGGGAGCGCGAACACCGGGGAGCTGTTTTTT
CAISLGSANTGELFF
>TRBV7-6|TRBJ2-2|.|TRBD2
TGTGCCAGCAGCTTAGTAGCGGGCGATACTAACACCGGGGAGCTGTTTTTT
CASSLVAGDTNTGELFF
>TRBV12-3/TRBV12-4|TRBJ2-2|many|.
TGTGCCAGCAGTTTACGGGGGAACACCGGGGAGCTGTTTTTT
CASSLRGNTGELFF
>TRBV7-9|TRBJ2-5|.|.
TGTGCCAGTACCTCAGGACCCTCGGAGACCCAGTACTTC
CASTSGPSETQYF
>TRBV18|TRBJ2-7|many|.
TGTGCCAGCTCACTGTCCCCGGGACTGACAAACGAGCAGTACTTC
CASSLSPGLTNEQYF
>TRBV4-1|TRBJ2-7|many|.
TGCGCCAGCAGCCAGGGATCGGGGGATCGCTACGAGCAGTACTTC
CASSQGSGDRYEQYF
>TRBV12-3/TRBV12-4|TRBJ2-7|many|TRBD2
TGTGCCAGCAGTCGGACGACTAGCGCCTCCTACGAGCAGTACTTC
CASSRTTSASYEQYF
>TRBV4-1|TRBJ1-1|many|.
TGCGCCAGCAGCCAAGAAGATAGCTTAGTACAGGGAGGAACTGAAGCTTTCTTT
CASSQEDSLVQGGTEAFF
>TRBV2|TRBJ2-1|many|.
TGTGCCAGCAGTGGGCAGAGGAAGCCACCCAATGAGCAGTTCTTC
CASSGQRKPPNEQFF
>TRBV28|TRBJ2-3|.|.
TGTGCCAGCAGTTCCTTAGGAGGGCCCCCTGAAATAGATACGCAGTATTTT
CASSSLGGPPEIDTQYF
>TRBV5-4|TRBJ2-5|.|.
TGTGCCAGCAGCGGGACTTCGGAGGAGACCCAGTACTTC
CASSGTSEETQYF
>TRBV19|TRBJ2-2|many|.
TGTGCCAGTAGTTCTCCAGGGGAGCTCACCGGGGAGCTGTTTTTT
CASSSPGELTGELFF
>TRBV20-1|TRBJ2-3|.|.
TGCAGTGCTAGGGACGGTGGCAGGAATACGCAGTATTTT
CSARDGGRNTQYF
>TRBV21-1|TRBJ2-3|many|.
TGTGCCAGCAGCTCCCGGACAGGGCGAAGCACAGATACGCAGTATTTT
CASSSRTGRSTDTQYF
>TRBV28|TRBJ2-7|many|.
TGTGCCAGTAACGGGGGCCTTTACGAGCAGTACTTC
CASNGGLYEQYF
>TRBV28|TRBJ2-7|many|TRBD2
TGTGCCAGCAGTTTAACCCCCCGGGGAGGGTCCTACGAGCAGTACTTC
CASSLTPRGGSYEQYF
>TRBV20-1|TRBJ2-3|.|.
TGCAGTGCTAGTAACCACCGCCTGACGGAAGACTTTTTCCCCACAGATACGCAGTATTTT
CSASNHRLTEDFFPTDTQYF
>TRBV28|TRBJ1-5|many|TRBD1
TGTGCCAGCAGTGGGGGCGGGACAGGGTGGCAGCCCCAGCATTTT
CASSGGGTGWQPQHF
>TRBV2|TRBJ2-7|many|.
TGTGCCAGCAAGCAGGAGTCCTACGAGCAGTACTTC
CASKQESYEQYF
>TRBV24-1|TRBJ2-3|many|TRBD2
TGTGCCACCAGTGATTTCCAGCGGGAGGGCACAGATACGCAGTATTTT
CATSDFQREGTDTQYF